The rows below give T cell receptor beta chains drawn from one sample of a study of patients and donors after allogeneic stem cell transplantation. TCRdb analysed the RT-PCR reads with MiXCR anew, one entry per CDR3 protein. Of around 170,000 distinct CDR3 sequences in the sample, approximately 22% were seen once. Sequencing was carried out using blood, either unsorted or a sorted T cell fraction (not recorded which). All receptors come from a human donor who was either an allogeneic HSCT recipient or a stem cell or donor lymphocyte infusion donor (not recorded which). It is not recorded whose cells these are; they may come from a transplant donor. The CDR3 runs from the conserved cysteine through the conserved F or W. The order of the fields is clone size, V gene, J gene, D gene, CDR3 protein, CDR3 DNA. The D gene is left open where the match is weak. For some rows the clone size is stated as once, few or many, or as a class when expanded; others skip it.

few	TRBV5-1	TRBJ2-4	NA	CASSLLGGAKNIQYF	TGCGCCAGCAGCTTACTCGGGGGAGCCAAAAACATTCAGTACTTC
NA	TRBV2	TRBJ2-2	NA	CASSGGRNTGELFF	TGTGCCAGCAGCGGCGGACGGAACACCGGGGAGCTGTTTTTT
few	TRBV7-9	TRBJ2-7	TRBD1	CASSRQGDYEQYF	TGTGCCAGCAGTAGACAGGGGGACTACGAGCAGTACTTC
NA	TRBV5-1	TRBJ1-1	NA	CASSLALEGIGAFF	TGCGCCAGCAGCTTGGCACTAGAGGGTATTGGAGCTTTCTTT
NA	TRBV10-3	TRBJ2-3	TRBD2	CAIRGGAGAADTQYF	TGTGCCATCAGAGGGGGAGCGGGAGCGGCAGATACGCAGTATTTT
NA	TRBV29-1	TRBJ1-1	NA	CSVEDRTEAFF	TGCAGCGTTGAAGACAGGACTGAAGCTTTCTTT
NA	TRBV27	TRBJ1-1	NA	CASSLSDSGSTEAFF	TGTGCCAGCAGTTTATCGGACTCAGGGAGCACTGAAGCTTTCTTT
few	TRBV20-1	TRBJ2-2	NA	CSASLRASGELFF	TGCAGTGCTAGCCTCAGGGCCTCGGGGGAGCTGTTTTTT
once	TRBV5-1	TRBJ2-1	NA	CASSPEGTARENEQFF	TGCGCCAGCAGCCCCGAAGGTACAGCTAGGGAGAATGAGCAGTTCTTC
few	TRBV5-1	TRBJ2-1	NA	CASSLAFRAVDEQFF	TGCGCCAGCAGCTTGGCTTTTCGGGCCGTCGATGAGCAGTTCTTC
NA	TRBV4-2	TRBJ2-7	TRBD2	CASSPGLVSYEQYF	TGTGCCAGCAGCCCGGGACTAGTATCCTACGAGCAGTACTTC
NA	TRBV10-3	TRBJ2-7	NA	CAISDARDTYEQYF	TGTGCCATCAGTGACGCGAGGGACACCTACGAGCAGTACTTC
few	TRBV28	TRBJ1-5	NA	CASLTSLGPQHF	TGTGCCAGCCTGACCTCGTTGGGGCCCCAGCATTTT
few	TRBV10-3	TRBJ1-1	NA	CAIGQGNTEAFF	TGTGCCATCGGGCAGGGGAACACTGAAGCTTTCTTT
NA	TRBV29-1	TRBJ1-1	NA	CSGVRNTEAFF	TGCAGCGGTGTGAGGAACACTGAAGCTTTCTTT
few	TRBV5-1	TRBJ1-1	NA	CASSQTPGQGIMNTEAFF	TGCGCCAGCAGCCAAACGCCGGGACAAGGTATCATGAACACTGAAGCTTTCTTT
many	TRBV20-1	TRBJ1-6	NA	CSAPEGEWSYNSPLHF	TGCAGTGCTCCAGAAGGGGAATGGTCCTATAATTCACCCCTCCACTTT
NA	TRBV20-1	TRBJ2-7	TRBD1	CSASGGLSSYEQYF	TGCAGTGCTTCAGGGGGTCTTAGCTCCTACGAGCAGTACTTC
NA	TRBV12-3/TRBV12-4	TRBJ1-2	TRBD1	CASNLGGTGSGYTF	TGTGCCAGCAATCTAGGGGGGACAGGGAGCGGCTACACCTTC
few	TRBV12-3/TRBV12-4	TRBJ2-7	NA	CASSLEGYGGEQYF	TGTGCCAGCAGTTTGGAAGGCTACGGAGGGGAGCAGTACTTC
many	TRBV29-1	TRBJ1-5	NA	CSAAGRDQPQHF	TGCAGCGCCGCTGGGAGGGATCAGCCCCAGCATTTT
NA	TRBV20-1	TRBJ2-7	NA	CSAPSGYLGEQYF	TGCAGTGCACCGAGCGGTTACCTTGGCGAGCAGTACTTC
many	TRBV12-3/TRBV12-4	TRBJ1-5	NA	CASSLEAGHNQPQHF	TGTGCCAGCAGTTTGGAAGCGGGGCACAATCAGCCCCAGCATTTT
few	TRBV10-3	TRBJ2-1	TRBD2	CAIQPSSGGVGEQFF	TGTGCCATCCAACCCTCTAGCGGGGGGGTAGGTGAGCAGTTCTTC
NA	TRBV7-7	TRBJ2-2	NA	CASALDSIGELFF	TGTGCTAGCGCGCTCGACAGCATCGGGGAGCTGTTTTTT
few	TRBV4-2	TRBJ1-1	NA	CASSRDTEAFF	TGTGCCAGCAGCCGCGACACTGAAGCTTTCTTT
few	TRBV2	TRBJ1-1	NA	CASREGQFLVNTEAFF	TGTGCCAGCAGGGAAGGACAATTCCTTGTGAACACTGAAGCTTTCTTT
NA	TRBV4-2	TRBJ1-4	TRBD1	CASSQENRGEKLFF	TGTGCCAGCAGCCAAGAAAACAGGGGTGAAAAACTGTTTTTT
NA	TRBV10-3	TRBJ1-2	TRBD1	CATLTGTGDNYGYTF	TGTGCCACCCTAACCGGGACAGGAGATAACTATGGCTACACCTTC
many	TRBV5-1	TRBJ1-2	NA	CASSLEDGWQGYTF	TGCGCCAGCAGCTTGGAAGACGGATGGCAGGGCTACACCTTC
NA	TRBV12-3/TRBV12-4	TRBJ1-4	TRBD1	CASRARQGAEKLFF	TGTGCCAGCAGAGCCAGACAGGGGGCGGAAAAACTGTTTTTT
once	TRBV6-2/TRBV6-3	TRBJ1-1	TRBD1	CASSRDRGAGTEAFF	TGTGCCAGCAGTAGAGACAGGGGGGCGGGGACTGAAGCTTTCTTT
many	TRBV12-3/TRBV12-4	TRBJ1-2	NA	CASSGIRHHNYGYTF	TGTGCCAGCAGCGGGATCCGACACCATAACTATGGCTACACCTTC
NA	TRBV20-1	TRBJ1-1	NA	CSARDPRVAEAFF	TGCAGTGCTAGAGATCCGAGGGTGGCTGAAGCTTTCTTT
NA	TRBV5-1	TRBJ2-1	NA	CASSLRDTGNEQFF	TGCGCCAGCAGCCTTCGGGACACGGGTAATGAGCAGTTCTTC
NA	TRBV6-6	TRBJ2-1	NA	CASSFLPNEQFF	TGTGCCAGCAGTTTTCTCCCCAATGAGCAGTTCTTC
NA	TRBV20-1	TRBJ2-3	NA	CSARGGAGGRTDTQYF	TGCAGTGCTAGAGGAGGAGCGGGTGGTCGCACAGATACGCAGTATTTT
few	TRBV4-1	TRBJ2-2	TRBD2	CASSPGLWARELFF	TGCGCCAGCAGCCCGGGACTATGGGCTCGGGAGCTGTTTTTT
NA	TRBV10-3	TRBJ2-7	NA	CATPPGGASYEQYF	TGTGCCACCCCACCTGGGGGGGCTTCCTACGAGCAGTACTTC
few	TRBV6-6	TRBJ1-2	NA	CASSHRDISYGYTF	TGTGCCAGCAGTCACCGGGACATTAGTTATGGCTACACCTTC
few	TRBV29-1	TRBJ2-1	NA	CSVEYDEQFF	TGCAGCGTTGAATACGATGAGCAGTTCTTC
NA	TRBV28	TRBJ2-3	TRBD2	CASSLPPRTSGSTDTQYF	TGTGCCAGCAGTTTGCCCCCCCGGACTAGCGGAAGCACAGATACGCAGTATTTT
NA	TRBV20-1	TRBJ2-7	NA	CSARTGGPYEQYF	TGCAGTGCTAGGACAGGAGGGCCCTACGAGCAGTACTTC
NA	TRBV7-2	TRBJ2-3	TRBD2	CASSSLAGGPGDTQYF	TGTGCCAGCAGCTCCCTAGCGGGAGGGCCGGGAGATACGCAGTATTTT
NA	TRBV25-1	TRBJ2-1	TRBD2	CASSEGTSGRSYEQFF	TGTGCCAGCAGTGAGGGGACTAGCGGGAGATCCTATGAGCAGTTCTTC
many	TRBV12-3/TRBV12-4	TRBJ1-5	NA	CASSSLTGQPQHF	TGTGCCAGCAGTTCACTAACGGGACAGCCCCAGCATTTT
NA	TRBV6-5	TRBJ2-1	TRBD2	CASSGGLAGVNEQFF	TGTGCCAGCAGTGGGGGACTAGCGGGGGTTAATGAGCAGTTCTTC
few	TRBV9	TRBJ2-1	NA	CASSDLQGPYNEQFF	TGTGCCAGCAGCGACCTCCAGGGTCCCTACAATGAGCAGTTCTTC
NA	TRBV7-2	TRBJ1-1	TRBD1	CASSLLRTGGEAFF	TGTGCCAGCAGCCTTCTACGGACAGGGGGTGAAGCTTTCTTT
NA	TRBV6-2/TRBV6-3	TRBJ1-2	NA	CASSYQTENYGYTF	TGTGCCAGCAGTTACCAGACGGAGAACTATGGCTACACCTTC
many	TRBV12-3/TRBV12-4	TRBJ2-1	TRBD2	CASRLGGINEQFF	TGTGCCAGCAGACTCGGGGGGATCAATGAGCAGTTCTTC
few	TRBV7-8	TRBJ1-5	NA	CASRSIPGKNQPQHF	TGTGCCAGCAGGTCAATCCCAGGGAAGAATCAGCCCCAGCATTTT
NA	TRBV5-1	TRBJ1-2	NA	CASSLANRDYGYTF	TGCGCCAGCAGCTTGGCCAACAGGGACTATGGCTACACCTTC
NA	TRBV10-3	TRBJ2-7	NA	CAIEDEQYF	TGTGCCATAGAAGACGAGCAGTACTTC
few	TRBV5-1	TRBJ1-1	NA	CASSGTQETEAFF	TGCGCCAGCAGCGGCACACAGGAGACTGAAGCTTTCTTT
few	TRBV28	TRBJ2-7	TRBD2	CASSLWGGTSGRYEQYF	TGTGCCAGCAGTCTCTGGGGCGGGACTAGCGGACGCTACGAGCAGTACTTC
NA	TRBV28	TRBJ2-5	NA	CASSSPRGTQYF	TGTGCCAGCAGTTCCCCCCGAGGGACCCAGTACTTC
NA	TRBV10-3	TRBJ1-5	NA	CAISNTQVLFSNQPQHF	TGTGCCATCAGTAATACACAGGTCCTATTTAGCAATCAGCCCCAGCATTTT